Listed here are 30 T cell receptor beta chains from one sample, sequenced in a study of blood T cell repertoires in COVID-19. The repertoire was sequenced with immunoSEQ multiplex PCR; TCRdb's copy has only in-frame clones and lacks some. The sample includes some 370,000 clones, more than 70% of them seen just once. The sample consisted of peripheral blood. All receptors derive from a woman aged 25-40 years with COVID-19, enrolled during active disease.

The chain couples TRBV10-1 to TRBJ2-3; the D is unclear. The V end lost 6 bases, the J end lost 1 base, and 17 bases lay between the germline ends. The CDR3 is made up of 16 amino acids. Germline loops: CDR1 WNHNN, CDR2 SYGVQD (reference sequence). The CDR3, as DNA: TGCGCCAGCAGCTTGGGCATTTCTTCTCGCACAGATACGCAGTATTTT. It yields the protein CASSLGISSRTDTQYF.

The rearrangement joins TRBV24-1 to TRBJ2-3; 12 bases map to TRBD1. Germline CDR1 KGHDR, CDR2 SFDVKD. The CDR3 runs to 17 residues. Trimming took 3 bases from V and 2 from J; bases not matched to a gene: 5. In DNA, the CDR3 is TGTGCCACCAGTGATCCTCCGGGACAGGGGGCCACAGATACGCAGTATTTT. This codes for CATSDPPGQGATDTQYF.

The chain recombines TRBV2 with TRBJ1-5; 7 bases line up with TRBD1. Germline CDR1 is SNHLY and CDR2 is FYNNEI. The length of the CDR3 is 15 residues. The V gene end was trimmed by 7 bases and the J gene end by 7 bases; junction bases not matched to a gene: 13. This CDR3 is CASKPTGTVYQPQHF. CDR3 sequence (DNA): TGTGCCAGCAAACCCACAGGGACAGTTTACCAGCCCCAGCATTTT.

The chain is built from TRBV7-2 and TRBJ2-5; 8 positions match TRBD2. CDR3 length: 15 residues. V lost 5 bases, J lost 4 bases, and 9 bases stayed unmatched. Germline assignment: CDR1 SGHTA and CDR2 FQGNSA. This chain's CDR3 is CASSVQAGVTETQYF. The CDR3 DNA reads TGTGCCAGCAGCGTCCAAGCGGGAGTAACAGAGACCCAGTACTTC.

V gene TRBV5-4 combines with J gene TRBJ2-1, with D maybe TRBD2 (5 bases). Germline V gene data show CDR1 as SGHNT and CDR2 as YYREEE (reference sequence). V lost 4 bases and J lost 3, with 14 bases in between. The CDR3 runs to 15 residues. CDR3 residues: CASSLPAGSYNEQFF. The CDR3 DNA follows: TGTGCCAGCAGCCTCCCGGCGGGTAGCTACAATGAGCAGTTCTTC.

The chain joins TRBV28 to TRBJ2-2; tentative D call: TRBD1 (9 bases). The CDR3 has 18 amino acids. With 5 bases removed from V and 3 bases from J, the gap between germline ends came to 22 bases. Germline CDR1 and CDR2: MDHEN and SYDVKM. CDR3 region: CASSREGQGRTYTGELFF. DNA of the CDR3: TGTGCCAGCAGTCGGGAGGGACAGGGTAGGACCTACACCGGGGAGCTGTTTTTT. The entire variable domain, with the rest obtained from reference TRBV28 and TRBJ2-2, is as follows: DVKVTQSSRYLVKRTGEKVFLECVQDMDHENMFWYRQDPGLGLRLIYFSYDVKMKEKGDIPEGYSVSREKKERFSLILESASTNQTSMYLCASSREGQGRTYTGELFFGEGSRLTVL.

V is TRBV25-1 and J is TRBJ1-4; 10 bases fit TRBD1. The CDR3 totals 16 residues. V trimming: 0 bases; J trimming: 5 bases; junction bases outside the gene matches: 3. Germline CDR1 and CDR2: MGHDK and SYGVNS. The CDR3 DNA sequence: TGTGCCAGCAGTGAATATGTGACAGGGGGCAATGAAAAACTGTTTTTT. Protein product: CASSEYVTGGNEKLFF. The whole variable domain, filled in from reference TRBV25-1 and TRBJ1-4, reads EADIYQTPRYLVIGTGKKITLECSQTMGHDKMYWYQQDPGMELHLIHYSYGVNSTEKGDLSSESTVSRIRTEHFPLTLESARPSHTSQYLCASSEYVTGGNEKLFFGSGTQLSVL.

A few counts support this clone. V gene TRBV28 combines with J gene TRBJ1-6, with TRBD1 matching over 7 bases. CDR3 length equals 14 residues. Germline V gene lookup returns CDR1 MDHEN and CDR2 SYDVKM. The V and J ends lost 7 bases and 4 bases, in that order; junction bases with no gene match: 4. CDR3: CASTSTGYNSPLHF. In DNA, the CDR3 is TGTGCCAGCACCTCGACAGGGTATAATTCACCCCTCCACTTT.

This chain uses TRBV7-2 with TRBJ2-7, with 10 bases that match TRBD1. The CDR3 totals 15 residues. Germline trimming cut 4 bases from V and 3 bases from J; bases unmatched to any gene: 6. CDR1 and CDR2 (germline): SGHTA, FQGNSA. CDR3 sequence reads: CASSSAGTGDYEQYF. Here the CDR3 DNA reads TGTGCCAGCAGCTCCGCCGGGACAGGGGACTACGAGCAGTACTTC.

This chain uses TRBV4-3 with TRBJ1-2; 9 nucleotides line up with TRBD1. The CDR3 covers 15 residues. Germline V CDR1 and CDR2: LGHNA, YSLEER. Unmatched junction bases numbered 6, after V lost 4 bases and J lost 3 bases. The chain's CDR3 is CASSLLRDRDYGYTF. As DNA, the CDR3 is TGCGCCAGCAGCCTTCTGAGGGACAGGGACTATGGCTACACCTTC.

This clone has only one observation. The chain is built from TRBV4-1 and TRBJ2-5, with D unclear. Germline assignment: CDR1 MGHRA and CDR2 YSYEKL. The CDR3 spans 13 residues. Trimming stripped 1 base from V and 2 bases from J, with 5 bases between. CDR3 bases: TGCGCCAGCAGCCAAGGACTGCAAGAGACCCAGTACTTC. It yields the protein CASSQGLQETQYF.

V gene TRBV11-2 combines with J gene TRBJ2-2; 10 nucleotides agree with TRBD2. Germline values: CDR1 SGHAT, CDR2 FQNNGV. The J segment lost 4 bases and the V segment lost 5 bases, leaving 7 bases of the junction unmatched. The CDR3 has 16 residues. The CDR3: CASSPSGRGGTGELFF. Here the CDR3 DNA reads TGTGCCAGCAGCCCTAGCGGGAGAGGCGGCACCGGGGAGCTGTTTTTT.

The V gene is TRBV30, the J gene TRBJ2-2; tentatively, D is TRBD2 (5 bases). V was cut by 1 base and J by 8 bases, with 11 bases left in between. CDR1 is GTSNPN, CDR2 SVGIG, per germline (reference sequence). CDR3 length equals 13 residues. The CDR3 DNA reads TGTGCCTGGAGTGCTAGACTATCAGGGGAGCTGTTTTTT. It is translated as CAWSARLSGELFF.

The chain is built from TRBV10-3 and TRBJ1-6, with D maybe TRBD1 (6 bases). CDR1 and CDR2 from the germline V gene are ENHRY and SYGVKD. Trimming left V 2 bases short and J 10 bases short, with 12 bases between. This CDR3 is built from 14 residues. CDR3 residues: CAISETLQGSPLHF. In DNA form, the CDR3 reads TGTGCCATCAGTGAGACCCTACAGGGATCACCCCTCCACTTT.

CDR3 DNA: TGTGCCAGCAGCCGGGGGGTTGGAGAGACCCAGTACTTC. Translation gives CASSRGVGETQYF. The chain carries TRBV7-3 and TRBJ2-5; 7 bases are shared with TRBD2. This CDR3 contains 13 residues. V shed 5 bases and J 4 bases; nucleotides not matched to a gene: 4. Germline V CDR1 and CDR2: SGHTA, FQGTGA.

The V gene is TRBV28, the J gene TRBJ2-2; the D gene is possibly TRBD1 (6 bases). The CDR3 spans 14 residues. Germline V gives CDR1 MDHEN, CDR2 SYDVKM. V lost 7 bases and J 4 bases, leaving 13 bases between the germline ends. CDR3 DNA sequence: TGTGCCAGCATGCCGGGACAACGCACCGGGGAGCTGTTTTTT. Its translation: CASMPGQRTGELFF.

The rearrangement joins TRBV4-1 to TRBJ2-1; 9 bases agree with TRBD2. V lost 2 bases to trimming and J lost 8 bases; unmatched junction nucleotides: 7. Looked up from germline, CDR1 is MGHRA and CDR2 is YSYEKL. The CDR3 has 15 amino acids. CDR3 DNA: TGCGCCAGCAGCCAACCGGAAAGCGGGAGGTATGAGCAGTTCTTC. It translates to CASSQPESGRYEQFF.

V gene TRBV6-6 combines with J gene TRBJ2-7, with D perhaps TRBD1 (6 bases). Germline V gene lookup returns CDR1 MNHNY and CDR2 SVGAGI (reference sequence). V dropped 7 bases and J dropped 4 bases, with 17 bases sitting between them. This CDR3 is 14 amino acids long. CDR3 DNA sequence: TGTGCCAGCACCCGGGCAGGGGAGATGTACGAGCAGTACTTC. Its protein product is CASTRAGEMYEQYF.

The CDR3 DNA sequence: TGTGCCAGCAGTGAACCAGGGCGTGGCACTGAAGCTTTCTTT. Protein product: CASSEPGRGTEAFF. This chain connects TRBV6-1 to TRBJ1-1, with D possibly being TRBD1 (5 bases). Germline CDR1 and CDR2: MNHNS and SASEGT. The CDR3 totals 14 residues. V was clipped by 2 bases and J by 4 bases, with 11 bases between them.

The gene calls are TRBV28 and TRBJ2-7; the match to TRBD1 covers 7 bases. The germline V gene encodes CDR1 MDHEN and CDR2 SYDVKM. The V segment lost 6 bases and the J segment 0 bases; nucleotides outside the gene matches: 14. This CDR3 contains 17 residues. The CDR3 here is CASSRSHRGLYSYEQYF. In nucleotides, the CDR3 is TGTGCCAGCAGCCGGTCCCACAGGGGCCTCTACTCCTACGAGCAGTACTTC.

V and J are TRBV6-5 and TRBJ2-1, with TRBD2 matching over 11 bases. V lost 8 bases to trimming and J lost 10 bases; unmatched junction nucleotides: 7. Germline loops: CDR1 MNHEY, CDR2 SVGAGI. The CDR3 sequence is 13 residues long. CDR3 bases: TGTGCCAGCGTCCTAGCGGGAGGCGGAGAGCAGTTCTTC. Its translation is CASVLAGGGEQFF.

The chain employs TRBV3-1 (or the pseudogene TRBV3-2) and TRBJ2-3; TRBD2 agrees at 9 bases. This CDR3 contains 19 residues. Trimming took 0 bases from V and 2 from J; bases not matched to a gene: 12. Germline V CDR1 and CDR2: LGHDT, YNNKEL (reference sequence). CDR3 protein: CASSQDVRLAGPNTDTQYF. As DNA, the CDR3 is TGTGCCAGCAGCCAAGATGTTAGGCTAGCGGGACCTAACACAGATACGCAGTATTTT.

This clone was found once. DNA for the CDR3: TGTGCCAGCAGTGAAGCTCCAGGATTGAACACTGAAGCTTTCTTT. It encodes CASSEAPGLNTEAFF. This chain links TRBV6-1 with TRBJ1-1, with no clear D. The CDR3 loop spans 15 amino acids. With 0 bases removed from V and 0 bases from J, the gap between germline ends came to 8 bases. Germline V gene sequence: CDR1 MNHNS, CDR2 SASEGT.

With respect to this clone: This sample includes further DNA sequences coding for the same CDR3. The V gene is TRBV5-1, the J gene TRBJ2-1; 7 nucleotides line up with TRBD1. This CDR3 comprises 14 residues. The germline CDR1 and CDR2 sequences are SGHRS and YFSETQ. J gave up 2 bases and V 2 bases, and 1 base lay outside the gene matches. The CDR3 DNA is TGCGCCAGCAGCTTAGACAGGGCCTACAATGAGCAGTTCTTC. Translated: CASSLDRAYNEQFF.

The chain carries TRBV7-3 and TRBJ2-2, with TRBD1 matching over 8 bases. In germline, CDR1 is SGHTA, CDR2 FQGTGA. This CDR3 spans 16 amino acids. Trimming took 5 bases from V and 7 from J; bases not matched to a gene: 12. The CDR3 loop is CASSLNGQGLVGELFF. The CDR3 DNA reads TGTGCCAGCAGCCTAAACGGACAGGGTTTGGTCGGGGAGCTGTTTTTT.

The chain combines TRBV7-8 with TRBJ2-5, with 9 bases that match TRBD1. The germline CDR1 and CDR2 sequences are SGHVS and FQNEAQ. CDR3 length equals 14 residues. The J segment lost 4 bases and the V segment lost 5 bases, leaving 5 bases of the junction unmatched. CDR3 sequence (DNA): TGTGCCAGCAGCCCTCTGACAGGGGGAGAGACCCAGTACTTC. Its translation is CASSPLTGGETQYF.

This rearrangement joins TRBV2 to TRBJ2-5; TRBD1 matches at 8 bases. The ends lost 6 bases at V and 7 bases at J; junction bases unmatched: 7. There are 13 residues in the CDR3. Germline V lookup: CDR1 SNHLY, CDR2 FYNNEI. CDR3 loop: CASSSGQVLTQYF. The CDR3 DNA sequence: TGTGCCAGCAGCTCGGGACAGGTTCTGACCCAGTACTTC.

This clone was seen only once. The chain uses TRBV13 and TRBJ2-1, with 9 bases aligning to TRBD2. The germline gives CDR1 PRHDT, CDR2 FYEKMQ (reference sequence). The CDR3 runs to 14 residues. V trimming: 3 bases; J trimming: 7 bases; junction bases outside the gene matches: 4. The CDR3 loop is CASSFFLAGNEQFF. The CDR3 DNA reads as TGTGCCAGCAGCTTTTTCCTAGCGGGAAATGAGCAGTTCTTC.

The chain links TRBV5-6 to TRBJ2-3; D is uncertain. CDR1 SGHDT and CDR2 YYEEEE come from the germline V gene. There are 15 residues in the CDR3. Trimming took off 2 bases at V and 9 bases at J, with 19 bases between the two ends. The CDR3 DNA sequence: TGTGCCAGCAGCTTAATAGGTGTTGGCTTCGGGACGCAGTATTTT. This codes for CASSLIGVGFGTQYF.

This chain links TRBV7-9 with TRBJ2-7, with D possibly matching TRBD2 (5 bases). The CDR3 contains 16 residues. CDR1 is SEHNR and CDR2 is FQNEAQ in the germline V gene (reference sequence). The ends were cut back, 1 base at V and 2 bases at J, with 15 bases in the middle. The CDR3 region has the DNA TGTGCCAGCAGCTTAGTGGCGGCGGACTCACCCTACGAGCAGTACTTC. It translates to CASSLVAADSPYEQYF. The whole variable domain, filled in from reference TRBV7-9 and TRBJ2-7, reads DTGVSQNPRHKITKRGQNVTFRCDPISEHNRLYWYRQTLGQGPEFLTYFQNEAQLEKSRLLSDRFSAERPKGSFSTLEIQRTEQGDSAMYLCASSLVAADSPYEQYFGPGTRLTVT.